The 14 T cell receptor beta chains below all came from one sample that was sequenced in a study of blood T cell repertoires in COVID-19. TCRdb keeps only in-frame clones here, not all; method: immunoSEQ multiplex PCR. Of tens of thousands of clones in the sample, over 65% were seen once. The sequenced sample was peripheral blood. These receptors came from a woman aged 70 to 79 with acute or convalescent COVID-19.

The V call is TRBV3-1 (or the pseudogene TRBV3-2), the J call TRBJ1-3; D gene uncertain. V was clipped by 1 base and J by 3 bases, with 7 bases between them. Germline-derived CDR1 and CDR2 are LGHDT and YNNKEL (reference sequence). The CDR3 is made up of 14 amino acids. CDR3 region: CASSQGTRGNTIYF. DNA for the CDR3: TGTGCCAGCAGCCAAGGAACACGTGGAAACACCATATATTTT.

The CDR3: CASSLGLAPETQYF. For the CDR3, the DNA is TGTGCCAGCAGCTTAGGATTAGCACCAGAGACCCAGTACTTC. This rearrangement joins TRBV11-3 to TRBJ2-5; D remains unclear. This CDR3 has 14 amino acids. V lost 1 base and J lost 4, with 10 bases in between. Germline CDR1 and CDR2: SGHNT and YENEEA.

This rearrangement joins TRBV5-6 to TRBJ2-1; the D gene is possibly TRBD2 (6 bases). Germline CDR1 SGHDT, CDR2 YYEEEE. With 0 bases removed from V and 1 base from J, the gap between germline ends came to 11 bases. CDR3 length equals 16 residues. The CDR3 nucleotides are TGTGCCAGCAGCTTGGCCATTCGGGAGTCCTACAATGAGCAGTTCTTC. Translating it yields CASSLAIRESYNEQFF. The complete variable domain, with remaining parts taken from reference TRBV5-6 and TRBJ2-1, reads DAGVTQSPTHLIKTRGQQVTLRCSPKSGHDTVSWYQQALGQGPQFIFQYYEEEERQRGNFPDRFSGHQFPNYSSELNVNALLLGDSALYLCASSLAIRESYNEQFFGPGTRLTVL.

This rearrangement joins TRBV11-1 to TRBJ2-1, with TRBD2 identical over 12 bases. V was clipped by 6 bases and J by 7 bases; unmatched bases: 4. Germline V lookup: CDR1 SGHAT, CDR2 FQDESV (reference sequence). This CDR3 is 14 amino acids long. Written as DNA, the CDR3 is TGTGCCAGCAGATCTAGCGGGGGGGCTAATGAGCAGTTCTTC. It specifies CASRSSGGANEQFF.

The J gene is TRBJ2-1, the V gene TRBV19; 9 bases are a match to TRBD1. The length of the CDR3 is 17 residues. V shed 2 bases, J shed 4 bases, and the junction held 9 bases outside the gene matches. Germline CDR1 and CDR2: LNHDA and SQIVND (reference sequence). CDR3 sequence: CASSITGQGPSYNEQFF. DNA of the CDR3: TGTGCCAGTAGTATAACTGGACAGGGGCCTTCTTACAATGAGCAGTTCTTC. Supplemented by reference TRBV19 and TRBJ2-1, the full variable domain reads DGGITQSPKYLFRKEGQNVTLSCEQNLNHDAMYWYRQDPGQGLRLIYYSQIVNDFQKGDIAEGYSVSREKKESFPLTVTSAQKNPTAFYLCASSITGQGPSYNEQFFGPGTRLTVL.

The CDR3 reads CASSQDYIDPEAHTDTQYF. CDR3 bases: TGCGCCAGCAGCCAAGACTATATTGACCCCGAAGCGCACACAGATACGCAGTATTTT. V usage is TRBV4-3 and J usage is TRBJ2-3; unclear D gene. The CDR3 extends over 19 amino acids. Germline CDR1 LGHNA, CDR2 YSLEER. Trimming took off 0 bases at V and 2 bases at J, with 21 bases between the two ends.

This clone showed up just once. The V and J genes are TRBV28 and TRBJ1-2; D is ambiguous. This CDR3 spans 14 amino acids. With 1 base removed from V and 10 bases from J, the gap between germline ends came to 16 bases. Germline V gives CDR1 MDHEN, CDR2 SYDVKM. DNA of the CDR3: TGTGCCAGCAGTTTATCGGCGGGCGGGTTCGACTACACCTTC. The encoded protein is CASSLSAGGFDYTF.

This chain links TRBV29-1 with TRBJ2-6; D ambiguous. V lost 4 bases and J 2 bases, leaving 12 bases between the germline ends. The CDR3 consists of 15 residues. CDR1 is SQVTM and CDR2 is ANQGSEA in the germline V gene. The CDR3 sequence is CSVGVGVAGANVLTF. The DNA for the CDR3 is TGCAGCGTTGGGGTTGGAGTAGCTGGGGCCAACGTCCTGACTTTC. The complete variable domain, with remaining parts taken from reference TRBV29-1 and TRBJ2-6, reads SAVISQKPSRDICQRGTSLTIQCQVDSQVTMMFWYRQQPGQSLTLIATANQGSEATYESGFVIDKFPISRPNLTFSTLTVSNMSPEDSSIYLCSVGVGVAGANVLTFGAGSRLTVL.

V and J are TRBV6-5 and TRBJ2-5; 10 nucleotides match TRBD1. The V gene end was trimmed by 5 bases and the J gene end by 7 bases; junction bases not matched to a gene: 7. The CDR3 is 14 residues long. Germline V CDR1 and CDR2: MNHEY, SVGAGI. Here the CDR3 reads CASSPTGGVRTQYF. The CDR3, as DNA: TGTGCCAGCAGTCCGACAGGGGGCGTTAGGACCCAGTACTTC.

The V and J genes are TRBV7-9 and TRBJ2-7; TRBD2 aligns across 11 bases. The CDR3 has 14 residues. V trimming: 5 bases; J trimming: 4 bases; junction bases outside the gene matches: 4. Looked up from germline, CDR1 is SEHNR and CDR2 is FQNEAQ (reference sequence). CDR3 DNA: TGTGCCAGCAGCCCTGGGACTAGCGGTTACGAGCAGTACGTC. Translating it yields CASSPGTSGYEQYV.

The rearrangement joins TRBV7-8 to TRBJ2-2; TRBD1 aligns across 7 bases. Germline CDR1 reads SGHVS; CDR2 reads FQNEAQ. V lost 2 bases and J lost 7; bases outside the gene matches: 13. There are 17 residues in the CDR3. The CDR3 spells CASSLSATGELGGELFF. In nucleotides, the CDR3 is TGTGCCAGCAGCTTAAGTGCCACAGGGGAATTGGGCGGGGAGCTGTTTTTT. Full variable domain (remainder filled in from reference TRBV7-8 and TRBJ2-2): GAGVSQSPRYKVAKRGQDVALRCDPISGHVSLFWYQQALGQGPEFLTYFQNEAQLDKSGLPSDRFFAERPEGSVSTLKIQRTQQEDSAVYLCASSLSATGELGGELFFGEGSRLTVL.

This chain links TRBV6-1 with TRBJ2-2; 10 bases match TRBD1. The ends lost 4 bases at V and 5 bases at J; junction bases unmatched: 13. Germline-derived CDR1 and CDR2 are MNHNS and SASEGT. The CDR3 consists of 18 residues. The DNA of the CDR3 is TGTGCCAGCAGTGTATTCTTCCCGGGACAGGGGAGGACCGGGGAGCTGTTTTTT. This codes for CASSVFFPGQGRTGELFF.

This clone has only one observation. This chain connects TRBV7-9 to TRBJ1-4; TRBD1 is a possible D gene (5 bases). CDR3 length equals 12 residues. Deletions cut 5 bases from V and 8 bases from J, with 9 bases between. CDR1 is SEHNR and CDR2 is FQNEAQ in the germline V gene (reference sequence). The CDR3 DNA sequence: TGTGCCAGCAGCATATACAGGGAAAAACTGTTTTTT. As protein: CASSIYREKLFF.

The chain employs TRBV9 and TRBJ1-3; D gene unclear. The V gene's germline CDR1 is SGDLS and CDR2 YYNGEE. The CDR3 covers 16 residues. The V gene lost 0 bases and the J gene lost 2 bases, with 12 bases spanning the gap. CDR3 nucleotides: TGTGCCAGCAGCGTAGTGGGAGGGTGGCCTGGAAACACCATATATTTT. Translating it yields CASSVVGGWPGNTIYF.